These T cell receptor beta chains were read from a single sample in a study of blood T cell repertoires in COVID-19. Profiling relied on immunoSEQ multiplex PCR, and the TCRdb table lists in-frame clones only, not all of them. The sample lists 300,000 or so clones; just over 85% were seen once. The material sequenced was PBMCs or T cells enriched from blood (not recorded which). Receptors originate from a woman aged 40 to 50 with acute COVID-19. CDR3s include the opening cysteine and the closing phenylalanine or tryptophan. The D gene is left open where the match is weak.

TRBV7-2	TRBJ1-4	TRBD1	TGTGCCAGCAGCTTACAGGGACAGTATAATGAAAAACTGTTTTTT	CASSLQGQYNEKLFF
TRBV4-1	TRBJ1-1	TRBD1	TGCGCCAGCAGCCAACTTGGACAGGGGGTATGGGACACTGAAGCTTTCTTT	CASSQLGQGVWDTEAFF
TRBV9	TRBJ2-7	TRBD2	TGTGCCAGCAGCGTAATGGCGGGAGTAAGCGAGCAGTACTTC	CASSVMAGVSEQYF
TRBV7-3	TRBJ2-3	TRBD2	TGTGCCAGCAGCGAGCGGGGCCTCACAGATACGCAGTATTTT	CASSERGLTDTQYF
TRBV13	TRBJ1-2	TRBD1	TGTGCCAGCAGCGTGACAGGGTCCGACTATGGCTACACCTTC	CASSVTGSDYGYTF
TRBV2	TRBJ2-1	NA	TGTGCCAGCAGTGCAACAACAGGGTCTGAGCAGTTCTTC	CASSATTGSEQFF
TRBV29-1	TRBJ2-3	TRBD1	TGCAGCGCCGATGAGGGGGCTTATAGCACAGATACGCAGTATTTT	CSADEGAYSTDTQYF
TRBV6-5	TRBJ1-6	NA	TGTGCCAGCAGTACCCAGGGGACTAATTCACCCCTCCACTTT	CASSTQGTNSPLHF
TRBV7-9	TRBJ1-6	NA	TGTGCCAGCAGCTTAGGCCAGCCAAGCGCGGATTCACCCCTCCACTTT	CASSLGQPSADSPLHF
TRBV4-3	TRBJ1-1	NA	TGCGCCAGCAGCCAAACTAGGAGCCGGACTGAAGCTTTCTTT	CASSQTRSRTEAFF